What follows is one T cell receptor (beta chain) and its context. As yet, its antigen is unknown. The data were produced by immunoSEQ multiplex PCR, yet TCRdb's version contains in-frame clones alone and is incomplete. The table shows about 580,000 clones, with more than 95% occurring only once. This specimen comes from a study of shared clonotypes between healthy human individuals. Study information: CD4 naive cells filled three plates per donor, CD4 memory three, CD8 naive two and CD8 memory one. Points from the study as a whole: A reduction in generation probabilities was seen for non-shared clonotypes relative to those shared by all four donors.

CD45RO-negative, CCR7-positively selected cells formed the naive CD8 fraction, excluding terminally differentiated effector memory CD45RA+ cells. CDR3 length: 14 amino acids. The germline V gene encodes CDR1 SEHNR and CDR2 FQNEAQ (reference sequence). Trimming shortened V by 1 base and J by 4 bases, and 7 bases separated the two germline ends. The sample comprised naive CD8+ T cells sorted from blood. The clonotype comes from a man aged 30 to 39 in good health. The chain joins TRBV7-9 to TRBJ1-4; no clear D. This chain's CDR3 is CASSLVQNNEKLFF. The CDR3 bases are TGTGCCAGCAGCTTAGTCCAGAATAATGAAAAACTGTTTTTT.